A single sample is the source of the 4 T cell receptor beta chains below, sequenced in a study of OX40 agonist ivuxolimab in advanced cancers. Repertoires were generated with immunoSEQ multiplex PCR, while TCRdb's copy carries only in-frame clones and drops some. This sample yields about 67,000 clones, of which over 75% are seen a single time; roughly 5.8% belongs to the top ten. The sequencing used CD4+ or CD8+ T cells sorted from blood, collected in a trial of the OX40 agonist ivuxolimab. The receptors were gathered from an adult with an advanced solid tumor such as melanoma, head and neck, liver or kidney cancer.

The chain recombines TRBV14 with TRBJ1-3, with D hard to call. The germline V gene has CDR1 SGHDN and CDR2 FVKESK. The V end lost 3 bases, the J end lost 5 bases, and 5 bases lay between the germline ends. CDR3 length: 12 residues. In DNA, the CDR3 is TGTGCCAGCAGCCAGGATCGAAACACCATATATTTT. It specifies CASSQDRNTIYF. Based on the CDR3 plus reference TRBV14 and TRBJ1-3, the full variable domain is EAGVTQFPSHSVIEKGQTVTLRCDPISGHDNLYWYRRVMGKEIKFLLHFVKESKQDESGMPNNRFLAERTGGTYSTLKVQPAELEDSGVYFCASSQDRNTIYFGEGSWLTVV.

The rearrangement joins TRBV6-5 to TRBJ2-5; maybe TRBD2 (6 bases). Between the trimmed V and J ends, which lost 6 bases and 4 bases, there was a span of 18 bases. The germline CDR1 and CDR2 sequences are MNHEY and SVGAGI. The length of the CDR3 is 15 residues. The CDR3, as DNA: TGTGCCAGCAGACCGACCGGGGGACCGGGAGAGACCCAGTACTTC. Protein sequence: CASRPTGGPGETQYF.

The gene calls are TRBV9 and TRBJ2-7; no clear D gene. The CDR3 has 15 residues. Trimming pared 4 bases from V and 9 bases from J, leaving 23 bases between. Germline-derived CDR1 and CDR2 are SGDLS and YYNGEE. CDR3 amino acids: CASSTTPSPLPRQYF. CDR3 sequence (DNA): TGTGCCAGCAGCACGACCCCCTCACCCCTACCCCGGCAGTACTTC. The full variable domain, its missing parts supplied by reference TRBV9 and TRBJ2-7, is DSGVTQTPKHLITATGQRVTLRCSPRSGDLSVYWYQQSLDQGLQFLIQYYNGEERAKGNILERFSAQQFPDLHSELNLSSLELGDSALYFCASSTTPSPLPRQYFGPGTRLTVT.

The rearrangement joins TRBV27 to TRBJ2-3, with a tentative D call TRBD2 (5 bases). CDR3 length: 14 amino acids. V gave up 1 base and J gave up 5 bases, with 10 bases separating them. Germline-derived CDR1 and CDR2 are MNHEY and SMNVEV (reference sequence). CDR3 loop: CASSLYQRQDTQYF. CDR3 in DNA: TGTGCCAGCAGTTTATACCAGCGGCAAGATACGCAGTATTTT.